What follows are 7 T cell receptor beta chains derived from one specimen sequenced in a study of CD8+ T cells in alopecia areata. Documented treatment: oral pan-JAK inhibitor, 5-10 mg twice daily. Extraction of RNA preceded its reverse transcription into cDNA, which served as the sequencing template. Profiling relied on immunoSEQ multiplex PCR, and the TCRdb table lists in-frame clones only, not all of them. The data contain roughly 190,000 clones, roughly three fifths of them seen just once; the ten biggest clones take up approximately 0.7%. The specimen was CD4+ T cells sorted from blood, collected at week 4, from a patient treated with tofacitinib. All receptors derive from a human donor with alopecia areata.

The chain couples TRBV30 to TRBJ2-5; D gene ambiguous. This CDR3 contains 11 residues. The V end was cut by 3 bases, the J end by 5 bases, with 7 bases between. Germline lookup yields CDR1 GTSNPN and CDR2 SVGIG (reference sequence). The CDR3 here is CAWSLRETQYF. The DNA of the CDR3 is TGTGCCTGGAGCCTGAGGGAGACCCAGTACTTC.

This chain links TRBV2 with TRBJ2-7; TRBD1 might be the D (6 bases). Germline CDR1 is SNHLY and CDR2 is FYNNEI. CDR3 length: 14 residues. V dropped 2 bases and J dropped 13 bases, with 21 bases sitting between them. The CDR3 reads CASSETPELGGLYF. The CDR3 DNA follows: TGTGCCAGCAGTGAAACCCCTGAGCTAGGGGGTCTATACTTC.

The rearrangement joins TRBV25-1 to TRBJ2-1, with 8 nucleotides matching TRBD1. Losses at the gene ends were 6 bases for V and 7 bases for J; bases not matched to a gene: 11. CDR1 MGHDK and CDR2 SYGVNS come from the germline V gene. The CDR3 has 15 residues. The CDR3: CASSRGQGATNEQFF. The CDR3 DNA reads as TGTGCCAGCAGCCGCGGGCAGGGGGCGACAAATGAGCAGTTCTTC. Full variable domain (outside the CDR3, taken from reference TRBV25-1 and TRBJ2-1): EADIYQTPRYLVIGTGKKITLECSQTMGHDKMYWYQQDPGMELHLIHYSYGVNSTEKGDLSSESTVSRIRTEHFPLTLESARPSHTSQYLCASSRGQGATNEQFFGPGTRLTVL.

The V and J genes are TRBV5-4 and TRBJ2-5; 8 bases align to TRBD1. Trimming cost V 0 bases and J 1 base; bases outside gene matches: 2. Germline lookup yields CDR1 SGHNT and CDR2 YYREEE (reference sequence). This CDR3 has 15 amino acids. DNA for the CDR3: TGTGCCAGCAGCTTGGGGACAGGGCGCCAAGAGACCCAGTACTTC. It codes for CASSLGTGRQETQYF.

V gene TRBV14 combines with J gene TRBJ2-4; 8 bases match TRBD1. The V gene's germline CDR1 is SGHDN and CDR2 FVKESK. V lost 3 bases and J lost 0; bases outside the gene matches: 7. The CDR3 contains 17 residues. As DNA, the CDR3 is TGTGCCAGCAGCCAGGAAACAGGGGGACTAGCCAAAAACATTCAGTACTTC. It codes for CASSQETGGLAKNIQYF.

The chain employs TRBV29-1 and TRBJ1-1, with 7 bases matching TRBD1. V shed 6 bases, J shed 3 bases, and the junction held 10 bases outside the gene matches. This CDR3 comprises 14 residues. The germline gives CDR1 SQVTM, CDR2 ANQGSEA. The CDR3 DNA reads TGCAGCGTCACCGACGGGGACAGTGACACTGAAGCTTTCTTT. It encodes CSVTDGDSDTEAFF.

Concerning this clone: The same CDR3 is also encoded by other DNA sequences in this sample. V is TRBV30 and J is TRBJ1-1; the D is unclear. Germline CDR1 GTSNPN, CDR2 SVGIG (reference sequence). This CDR3 spans 12 amino acids. V lost 2 bases, J lost 5 bases, and 9 bases lay in between. The CDR3 DNA reads TGTGCCTGGAGTCGCGGGAGAACTGAAGCTTTCTTT. This codes for CAWSRGRTEAFF.